The text below deals with one TCR beta chain. This entry is derived from a study of blood T cell repertoires in COVID-19. For the study at large: In each case, the material was cDNA or gDNA derived from T cells, B-cell-depleted T cells, or PBMCs.

In the original workflow: Reference gene primers were amplified, and this amplification served to estimate nucleated cell counts. The protocol was immunoSEQ multiplex PCR, while the TCRdb copy is restricted to in-frame clones and leaves out a portion. V and J calls and clone size are given by that table; D and trimming were obtained from the DNA. The sample contains approximately 240,000 clones, 65% to 90% of which appear only once. The CDR3 sequence is 13 residues long. Trimming shortened V by 2 bases and J by 4 bases, and 7 bases separated the two germline ends. Germline CDR1 KGHSH, CDR2 LQKENI. Sequences were obtained from peripheral blood. The TCR was taken from an elderly woman with active or convalescent COVID-19. The chain joins TRBV18 to TRBJ2-3; perhaps TRBD2 as D (5 bases). The CDR3: CASSPSSPDTQYF. The DNA of the CDR3 is TGTGCCAGCTCACCATCTAGCCCAGATACGCAGTATTTT. The full variable domain, completed using reference TRBV18 and TRBJ2-3, is NAGVMQNPRHLVRRRGQEARLRCSPMKGHSHVYWYRQLPEEGLKFMVYLQKENIIDESGMPKERFSAEFPKEGPSILRIQQVVRGDSAAYFCASSPSSPDTQYFGPGTRLTVL.